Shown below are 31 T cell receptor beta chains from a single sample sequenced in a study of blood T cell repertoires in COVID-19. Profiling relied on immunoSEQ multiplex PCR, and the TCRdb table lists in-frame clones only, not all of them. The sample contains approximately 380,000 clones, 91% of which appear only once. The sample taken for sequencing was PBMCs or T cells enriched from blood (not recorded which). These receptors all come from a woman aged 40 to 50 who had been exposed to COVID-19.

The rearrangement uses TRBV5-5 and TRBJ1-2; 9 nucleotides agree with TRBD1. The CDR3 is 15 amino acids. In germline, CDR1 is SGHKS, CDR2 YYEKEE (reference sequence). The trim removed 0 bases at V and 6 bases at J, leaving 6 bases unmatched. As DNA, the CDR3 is TGTGCCAGCAGCTTGGTTGGGGACAGGGCCCATGGCTACACCTTC. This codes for CASSLVGDRAHGYTF.

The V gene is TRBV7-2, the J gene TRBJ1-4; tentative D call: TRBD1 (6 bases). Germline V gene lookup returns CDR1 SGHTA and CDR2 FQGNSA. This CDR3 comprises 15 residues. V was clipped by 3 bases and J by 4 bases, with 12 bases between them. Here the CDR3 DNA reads TGTGCCAGCAGCTTTAGGGGACATAATAATGAAAAACTGTTTTTT. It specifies CASSFRGHNNEKLFF.

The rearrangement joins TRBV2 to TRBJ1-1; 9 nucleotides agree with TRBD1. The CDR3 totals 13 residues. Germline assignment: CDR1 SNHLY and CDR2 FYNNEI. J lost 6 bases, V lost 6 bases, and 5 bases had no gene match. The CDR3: CASRPGQGAEAFF. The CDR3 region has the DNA TGTGCCAGCAGACCGGGACAGGGTGCTGAAGCTTTCTTT.

The chain's CDR3 is CASSDRGSGNTIYF. CDR3 DNA: TGTGCCAGCAGCGACAGGGGTTCTGGAAACACCATATATTTT. J is TRBJ1-3 and V is TRBV9, with 7 positions matching TRBD1. CDR3 length: 14 residues. J gave up 1 base and V 3 bases, and 1 base lay outside the gene matches. Germline loops: CDR1 SGDLS, CDR2 YYNGEE.

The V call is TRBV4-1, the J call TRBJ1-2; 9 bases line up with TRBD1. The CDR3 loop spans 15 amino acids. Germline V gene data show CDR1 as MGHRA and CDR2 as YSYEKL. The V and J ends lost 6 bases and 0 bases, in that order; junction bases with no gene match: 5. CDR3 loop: CASRRQGVTNYGYTF. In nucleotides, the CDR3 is TGCGCCAGCAGGCGACAGGGGGTAACTAACTATGGCTACACCTTC.

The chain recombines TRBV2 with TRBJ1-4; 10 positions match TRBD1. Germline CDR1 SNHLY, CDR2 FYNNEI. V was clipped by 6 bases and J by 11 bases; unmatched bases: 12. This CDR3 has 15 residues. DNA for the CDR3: TGTGCCAGCAGGGACGGGACAGGGGTTTTGGGGAAACTGTTTTTT. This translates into CASRDGTGVLGKLFF. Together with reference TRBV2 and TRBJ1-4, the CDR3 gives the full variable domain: EPEVTQTPSHQVTQMGQEVILRCVPISNHLYFYWYRQILGQKVEFLVSFYNNEISEKSEIFDDQFSVERPDGSNFTLKIRSTKLEDSAMYFCASRDGTGVLGKLFFGSGTQLSVL.

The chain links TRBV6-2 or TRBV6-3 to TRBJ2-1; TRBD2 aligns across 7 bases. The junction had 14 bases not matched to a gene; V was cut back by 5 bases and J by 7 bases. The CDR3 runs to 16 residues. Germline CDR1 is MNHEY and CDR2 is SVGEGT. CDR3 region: CASSPRVGAGDNEQFF. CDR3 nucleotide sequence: TGTGCCAGCAGTCCCCGGGTTGGGGCGGGAGATAATGAGCAGTTCTTC.

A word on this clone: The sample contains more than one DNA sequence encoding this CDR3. CDR3 sequence reads: CASSPTGNYGYTF. Written as DNA, the CDR3 is TGTGCCAGTAGTCCCACAGGGAACTATGGCTACACCTTC. The chain has TRBV19 and TRBJ1-2; weak D call: TRBD1 (6 bases). Germline V gene lookup returns CDR1 LNHDA and CDR2 SQIVND (reference sequence). CDR3 length: 13 amino acids. Trimming took 5 bases from V and 2 from J, leaving 9 bases between them.

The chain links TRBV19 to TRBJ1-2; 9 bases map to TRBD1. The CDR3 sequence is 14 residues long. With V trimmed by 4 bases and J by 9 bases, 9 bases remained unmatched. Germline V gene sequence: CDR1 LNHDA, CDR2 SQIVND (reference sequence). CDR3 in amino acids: CASSTPTGGKSYTF. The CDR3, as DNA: TGTGCCAGTAGTACGCCGACAGGGGGGAAAAGCTACACCTTC.

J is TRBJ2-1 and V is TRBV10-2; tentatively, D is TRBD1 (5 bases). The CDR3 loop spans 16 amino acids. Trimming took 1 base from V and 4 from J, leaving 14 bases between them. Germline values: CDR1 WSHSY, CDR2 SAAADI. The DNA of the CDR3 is TGCGCCAGCAGTGAGTTCTCAGGGTTCGGTTACAATGAGCAGTTCTTC. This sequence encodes CASSEFSGFGYNEQFF.

CDR3 DNA: TGTGCCAGCTCAATACGTCAACAGGGAGACCGGAACACCATATATTTT. As protein: CASSIRQQGDRNTIYF. The gene calls are TRBV18 and TRBJ1-3, with TRBD1 as a possible D gene (6 bases). Germline values: CDR1 KGHSH, CDR2 LQKENI. The V end was cut by 5 bases, the J end by 7 bases, with 21 bases between. The CDR3 is made up of 16 amino acids.

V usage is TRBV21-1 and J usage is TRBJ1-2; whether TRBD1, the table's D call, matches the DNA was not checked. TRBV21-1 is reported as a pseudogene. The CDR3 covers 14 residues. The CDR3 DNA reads TGTGCCAGCATCGATACGGACAGGGGGTATTTCGGCACCTTC. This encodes CASIDTDRGYFGTF.

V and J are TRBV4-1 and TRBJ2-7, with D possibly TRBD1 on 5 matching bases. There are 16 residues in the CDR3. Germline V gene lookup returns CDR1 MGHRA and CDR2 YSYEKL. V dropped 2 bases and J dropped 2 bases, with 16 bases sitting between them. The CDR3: CASSQLKGRETYEQYF. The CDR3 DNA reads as TGCGCCAGCAGCCAATTAAAGGGCAGGGAAACCTACGAGCAGTACTTC.

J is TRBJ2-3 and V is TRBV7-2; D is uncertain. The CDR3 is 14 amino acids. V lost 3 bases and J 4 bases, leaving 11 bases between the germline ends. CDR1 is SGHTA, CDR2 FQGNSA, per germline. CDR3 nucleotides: TGTGCCAGCAGCTTCGATAGTATACCAGATACGCAGTATTTT. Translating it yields CASSFDSIPDTQYF.

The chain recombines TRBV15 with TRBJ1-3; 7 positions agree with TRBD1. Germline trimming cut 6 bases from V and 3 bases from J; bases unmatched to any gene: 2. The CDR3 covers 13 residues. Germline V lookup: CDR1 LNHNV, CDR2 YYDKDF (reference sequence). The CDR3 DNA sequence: TGTGCCACCAGGCACAGGGGTGGAAACACCATATATTTT. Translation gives CATRHRGGNTIYF.

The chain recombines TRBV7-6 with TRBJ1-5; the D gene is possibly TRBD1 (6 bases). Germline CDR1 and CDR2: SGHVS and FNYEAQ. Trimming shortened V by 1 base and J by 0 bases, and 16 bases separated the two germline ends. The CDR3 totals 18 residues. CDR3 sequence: CASSLGRGGVVSNQPQHF. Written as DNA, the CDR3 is TGTGCCAGCAGCTTAGGCAGGGGTGGAGTGGTTAGCAATCAGCCCCAGCATTTT.

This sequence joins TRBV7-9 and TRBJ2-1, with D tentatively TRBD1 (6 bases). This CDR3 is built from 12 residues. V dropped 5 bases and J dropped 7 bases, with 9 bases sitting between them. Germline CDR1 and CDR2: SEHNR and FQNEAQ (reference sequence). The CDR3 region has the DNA TGTGCCAGCAGCCGACAGGTTAATGAGCAGTTCTTC. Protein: CASSRQVNEQFF.

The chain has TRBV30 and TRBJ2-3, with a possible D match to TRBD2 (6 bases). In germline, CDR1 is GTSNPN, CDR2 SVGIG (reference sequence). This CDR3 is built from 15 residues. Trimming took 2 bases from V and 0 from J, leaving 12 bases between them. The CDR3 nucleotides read TGTGCCTGGAGTCTCGGGGGAACTAGCACAGATACGCAGTATTTT. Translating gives CAWSLGGTSTDTQYF. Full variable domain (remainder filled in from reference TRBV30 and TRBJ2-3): SQTIHQWPATLVQPVGSPLSLECTVEGTSNPNLYWYRQAAGRGLQLLFYSVGIGQISSEVPQNLSASRPQDRQFILSSKKLLLSDSGFYLCAWSLGGTSTDTQYFGPGTRLTVL.

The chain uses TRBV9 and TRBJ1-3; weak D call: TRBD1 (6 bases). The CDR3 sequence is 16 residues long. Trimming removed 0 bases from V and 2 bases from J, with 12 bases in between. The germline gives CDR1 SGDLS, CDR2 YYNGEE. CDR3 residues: CASSVGQGIAGNTIYF. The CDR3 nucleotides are TGTGCCAGCAGCGTAGGCCAGGGGATAGCTGGAAACACCATATATTTT. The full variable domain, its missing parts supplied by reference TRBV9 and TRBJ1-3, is DSGVTQTPKHLITATGQRVTLRCSPRSGDLSVYWYQQSLDQGLQFLIQYYNGEERAKGNILERFSAQQFPDLHSELNLSSLELGDSALYFCASSVGQGIAGNTIYFGEGSWLTVV.

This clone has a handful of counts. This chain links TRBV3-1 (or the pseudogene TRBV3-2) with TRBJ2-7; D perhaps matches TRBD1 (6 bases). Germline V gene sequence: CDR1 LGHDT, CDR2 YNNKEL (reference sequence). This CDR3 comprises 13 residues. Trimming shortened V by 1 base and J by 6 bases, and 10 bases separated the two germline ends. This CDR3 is CASSQGSRGEQYF. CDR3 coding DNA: TGTGCCAGCAGCCAAGGCTCCAGGGGCGAGCAGTACTTC.

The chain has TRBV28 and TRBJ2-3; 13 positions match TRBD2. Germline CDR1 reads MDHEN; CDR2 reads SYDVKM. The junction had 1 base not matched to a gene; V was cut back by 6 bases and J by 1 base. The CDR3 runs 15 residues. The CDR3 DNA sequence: TGTGCCAGCAGAGGGACTAGCGGGGGCACAGATACGCAGTATTTT. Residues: CASRGTSGGTDTQYF.

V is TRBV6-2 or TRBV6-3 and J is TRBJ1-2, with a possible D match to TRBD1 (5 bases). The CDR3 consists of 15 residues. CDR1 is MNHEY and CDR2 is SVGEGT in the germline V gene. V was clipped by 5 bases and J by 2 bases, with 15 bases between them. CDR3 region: CASSRAGTGNYGYTF. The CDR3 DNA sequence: TGTGCCAGCAGTCGAGCCGGGACTGGGAACTATGGCTACACCTTC.

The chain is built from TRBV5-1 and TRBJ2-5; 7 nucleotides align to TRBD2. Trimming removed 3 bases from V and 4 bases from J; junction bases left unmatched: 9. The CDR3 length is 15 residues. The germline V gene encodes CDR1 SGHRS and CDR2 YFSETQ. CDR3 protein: CASSSQTSSRETQYF. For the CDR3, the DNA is TGCGCCAGCAGCTCGCAGACTAGCAGTAGAGAGACCCAGTACTTC.

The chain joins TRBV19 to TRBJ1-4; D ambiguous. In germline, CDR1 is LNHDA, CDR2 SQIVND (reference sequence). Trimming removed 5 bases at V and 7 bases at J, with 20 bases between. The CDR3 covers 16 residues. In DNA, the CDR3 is TGTGCCAGTAGTGAGGGTAAAAGTTGGAGAGGTGAAAAACTGTTTTTT. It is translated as CASSEGKSWRGEKLFF.

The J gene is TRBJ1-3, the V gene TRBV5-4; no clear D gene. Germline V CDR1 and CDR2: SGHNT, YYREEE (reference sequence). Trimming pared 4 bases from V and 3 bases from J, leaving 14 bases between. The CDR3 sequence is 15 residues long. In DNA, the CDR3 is TGTGCCAGCAGCGCAAGAGCCGGAGGTGGAAACACCATATATTTT. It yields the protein CASSARAGGGNTIYF.

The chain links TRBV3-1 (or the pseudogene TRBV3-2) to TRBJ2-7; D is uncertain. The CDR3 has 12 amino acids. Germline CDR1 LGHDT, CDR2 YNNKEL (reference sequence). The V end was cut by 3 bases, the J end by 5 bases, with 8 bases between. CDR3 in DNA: TGTGCCAGCAGCCATAGAGGAGACGAGCAGTACTTC. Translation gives CASSHRGDEQYF.

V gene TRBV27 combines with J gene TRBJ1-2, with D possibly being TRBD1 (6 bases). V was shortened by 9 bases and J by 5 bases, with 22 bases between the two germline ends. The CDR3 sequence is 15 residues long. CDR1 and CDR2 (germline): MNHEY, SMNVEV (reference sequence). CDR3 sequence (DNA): TGTGCCAGTGGGGGCACAAGCCGCCTCCTTTATGGCTACACCTTC. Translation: CASGGTSRLLYGYTF.

The CDR3 sequence is CASSRWTGGGDTQYF. As DNA, the CDR3 is TGTGCCAGCAGCCGGTGGACAGGGGGCGGAGATACGCAGTATTTT. The chain joins TRBV13 to TRBJ2-3, with 11 bases lining up with TRBD1. The CDR3 consists of 15 residues. Germline assignment: CDR1 PRHDT and CDR2 FYEKMQ (reference sequence). Losses at the gene ends were 5 bases for V and 5 bases for J; bases not matched to a gene: 6.

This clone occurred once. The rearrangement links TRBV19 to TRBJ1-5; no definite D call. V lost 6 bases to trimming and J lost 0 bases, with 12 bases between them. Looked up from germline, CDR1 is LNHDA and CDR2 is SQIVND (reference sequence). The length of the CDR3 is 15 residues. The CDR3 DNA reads TGTGCCAGTAGCTTTTCGAGGGCTAGCAATCAGCCCCAGCATTTT. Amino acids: CASSFSRASNQPQHF.

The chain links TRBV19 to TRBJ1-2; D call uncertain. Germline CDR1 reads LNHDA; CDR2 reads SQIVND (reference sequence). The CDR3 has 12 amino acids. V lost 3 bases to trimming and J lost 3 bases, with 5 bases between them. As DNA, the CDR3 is TGTGCCAGTAGTATGGCGGACTATGGCTACACCTTC. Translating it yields CASSMADYGYTF.

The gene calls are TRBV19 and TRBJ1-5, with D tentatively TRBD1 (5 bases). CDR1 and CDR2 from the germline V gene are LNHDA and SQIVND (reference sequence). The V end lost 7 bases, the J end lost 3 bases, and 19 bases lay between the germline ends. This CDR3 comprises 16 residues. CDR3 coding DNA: TGTGCCAGTACCCATGGCCAGGGCCGGAACAATCAGCCCCAGCATTTT. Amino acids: CASTHGQGRNNQPQHF.